One sample yielded the 18 T cell receptor beta chains listed below, sequenced in a study of beta chain features in type 1 diabetes. No antigen is known for these receptors. Of the isolated RNA, all was reverse transcribed, and so the sequenced material was expressed TCRB transcripts. Generated by immunoSEQ multiplex PCR, the TCRdb table keeps only in-frame clones and is missing some. Counted here are some 44,000 clones, 66% occurring once; the ten biggest clones make up more than 2%. Regarding the study as a whole: Shortening of TCRB CDR3s, moderate but significant, appeared in all four CD4+ subsets of Type 1 diabetes patients.

Sequencing used Tregs from blood. These receptors were taken from a woman aged 18-29 years with type 1 diabetes.

This chain uses TRBV7-2 with TRBJ2-7, with 9 bases matching TRBD2. Trimming removed 3 bases from V and 4 bases from J; junction bases left unmatched: 1. There are 13 residues in the CDR3. Germline CDR1 SGHTA, CDR2 FQGNSA. The chain's CDR3 is CASSLTSGYEQYF. The CDR3 DNA reads TGTGCCAGCAGCTTGACTAGCGGTTACGAGCAGTACTTC.

The chain is built from TRBV29-1 and TRBJ2-7, with D hard to call. The V and J ends lost 4 bases and 0 bases respectively, with 4 bases between them. Germline CDR1 reads SQVTM; CDR2 reads ANQGSEA. The CDR3 is 11 amino acids. CDR3 loop: CSVAHSYEQYF. CDR3 bases: TGCAGCGTTGCCCACTCCTACGAGCAGTACTTC.

The rearrangement joins TRBV5-1 to TRBJ2-7; 9 nucleotides agree with TRBD1. Trimming removed 1 base from V and 7 bases from J; junction bases left unmatched: 9. The germline CDR1 and CDR2 sequences are SGHRS and YFSETQ. There are 15 residues in the CDR3. The CDR3 loop is CASSLPGQGGREQYF. The CDR3, as DNA: TGCGCCAGCAGCTTGCCGGGACAGGGTGGTCGAGAGCAGTACTTC.

This chain uses TRBV25-1 with TRBJ1-2; 8 nucleotides agree with TRBD1. From germline, CDR1 is MGHDK and CDR2 SYGVNS. The V segment lost 6 bases and the J segment 5 bases; nucleotides outside the gene matches: 8. The CDR3 has 14 amino acids. The CDR3 nucleotides are TGTGCCAGCAGGGAAACAGGGGGTGGATATGGCTACACCTTC. Its protein product is CASRETGGGYGYTF.

The CDR3 DNA sequence: TGCGCCAGCAGGGCAGACTTCTCCTACGAGCAGTACTTC. It yields the protein CASRADFSYEQYF. The V gene is TRBV5-1, the J gene TRBJ2-7; D is ambiguous. Trimming shortened V by 5 bases and J by 0 bases, and 9 bases separated the two germline ends. The CDR3 covers 13 residues. CDR1 SGHRS and CDR2 YFSETQ come from the germline V gene. Drawing the rest from reference TRBV5-1 and TRBJ2-7, the complete variable domain is KAGVTQTPRYLIKTRGQQVTLSCSPISGHRSVSWYQQTPGQGLQFLFEYFSETQRNKGNFPGRFSGRQFSNSRSEMNVSTLELGDSALYLCASRADFSYEQYFGPGTRLTVT.

This sequence joins TRBV5-1 and TRBJ2-2; TRBD2 matches 10 bases. The germline gives CDR1 SGHRS, CDR2 YFSETQ. Trimming at V came to 0 bases and at J to 7 bases, leaving 3 bases not matched to a gene. The CDR3 covers 15 residues. The CDR3 DNA is TGCGCCAGCAGCTTGGTCGGGACTAGCGACGGGGAGCTGTTTTTT. Translating it yields CASSLVGTSDGELFF.

A few counts support this clone. The rearrangement links TRBV6-6 to TRBJ2-1; TRBD2 aligns across 12 bases. Germline V CDR1 and CDR2: MNHNY, SVGAGI (reference sequence). There are 16 residues in the CDR3. V was pared by 4 bases and J by 4 bases, with 5 bases of the junction left unmatched. The CDR3 loop is CASSSVLAGGYNEQFF. In DNA form, the CDR3 reads TGTGCCAGCAGTTCAGTACTAGCGGGGGGATACAATGAGCAGTTCTTC.

V and J are TRBV10-3 and TRBJ1-1; D unresolved. CDR1 and CDR2 from the germline V gene are ENHRY and SYGVKD. V was pared by 6 bases and J by 5 bases, with 10 bases between. The CDR3 runs to 12 residues. The CDR3 spells CAISGAGTEAFF. DNA for the CDR3: TGTGCCATCAGCGGAGCCGGGACTGAAGCTTTCTTT.

The V and J genes are TRBV10-3 and TRBJ1-5, with 7 bases fitting TRBD1. Germline lookup yields CDR1 ENHRY and CDR2 SYGVKD. There are 15 residues in the CDR3. V trimming: 6 bases; J trimming: 4 bases; junction bases outside the gene matches: 9. In DNA form, the CDR3 reads TGTGCCATCAGCCCTCAGGGGGGCATTAATCAGCCCCAGCATTTT. This encodes CAISPQGGINQPQHF.

The chain carries TRBV11-1 and TRBJ2-3; maybe TRBD2 (5 bases). V was cut by 5 bases and J by 0 bases, with 12 bases left in between. This CDR3 comprises 15 residues. Germline CDR1 SGHAT, CDR2 FQDESV (reference sequence). CDR3: CASSPAEGSTDTQYF. The CDR3 region has the DNA TGTGCCAGCAGCCCGGCTGAGGGAAGCACAGATACGCAGTATTTT. The whole variable domain, filled in from reference TRBV11-1 and TRBJ2-3, reads EAEVAQSPRYKITEKSQAVAFWCDPISGHATLYWYRQILGQGPELLVQFQDESVVDDSQLPKDRFSAERLKGVDSTLKIQPAELGDSAMYLCASSPAEGSTDTQYFGPGTRLTVL.

The gene calls are TRBV5-1 and TRBJ2-5; 11 bases line up with TRBD2. Trimming at V came to 6 bases and at J to 1 base, leaving 2 bases not matched to a gene. CDR3 length: 14 residues. Germline CDR1 and CDR2: SGHRS and YFSETQ. In DNA form, the CDR3 reads TGCGCCAGCAAAACTAGCGGGGGCCAAGAGACCCAGTACTTC. The encoded protein is CASKTSGGQETQYF.

The chain has TRBV18 and TRBJ2-3, with TRBD1 as a possible D gene (5 bases). V was pared by 6 bases and J by 8 bases, with 15 bases between. CDR1 KGHSH and CDR2 LQKENI come from the germline V gene. The CDR3 has 13 amino acids. CDR3 loop: CASSPTGSRTQYF. The CDR3 region has the DNA TGTGCCAGCTCGCCTACAGGATCCCGTACGCAGTATTTT.

In DNA form, the CDR3 reads TGTGCCAGCAGCACAGGGGGCCCTGAAGCTTTCTTT. Its protein product is CASSTGGPEAFF. The genes are TRBV6-1 and TRBJ1-1; 9 positions agree with TRBD1. The CDR3 has 12 amino acids. Per germline, CDR1 MNHNS and CDR2 SASEGT. V was clipped by 6 bases and J by 6 bases; unmatched bases: 2.

CDR3 loop: CASSFVPWATNEQFF. The CDR3 DNA is TGTGCCAGCAGCTTTGTACCCTGGGCCACCAATGAGCAGTTCTTC. The rearrangement joins TRBV7-9 to TRBJ2-1; no definite D call. The CDR3 is 15 residues long. V was trimmed by 3 bases and J by 6 bases, leaving 15 bases between them. CDR1 SEHNR and CDR2 FQNEAQ come from the germline V gene (reference sequence).

The chain uses TRBV6-5 and TRBJ1-2, with D unresolved. This CDR3 is 11 amino acids long. V lost 3 bases and J lost 14, with 13 bases in between. The germline gives CDR1 MNHEY, CDR2 SVGAGI. CDR3 DNA sequence: TGTGCCAGCAGTTATGAGGGATCTAGGACCTTC. Encoded protein: CASSYEGSRTF.

This clone was seen just once. The chain couples TRBV7-3 to TRBJ2-1, with 8 nucleotides matching TRBD2. This CDR3 is 14 amino acids long. CDR1 is SGHTA, CDR2 FQGTGA, per germline. V lost 5 bases, J lost 7 bases, and 7 bases stayed unmatched. The CDR3 sequence: CASSKEGTRNEQFF. The CDR3 coding sequence is TGTGCCAGCAGCAAAGAAGGGACTAGAAATGAGCAGTTCTTC. Using reference TRBV7-3 and TRBJ2-1 for the parts outside the CDR3, the full variable domain is GAGVSQTPSNKVTEKGKYVELRCDPISGHTALYWYRQSLGQGPEFLIYFQGTGAADDSGLPNDRFFAVRPEGSVSTLKIQRTERGDSAVYLCASSKEGTRNEQFFGPGTRLTVL.

This rearrangement joins TRBV18 to TRBJ2-7; TRBD1 is a possible D gene (6 bases). The V and J ends lost 2 bases and 0 bases respectively, with 11 bases between them. Germline V lookup: CDR1 KGHSH, CDR2 LQKENI. The CDR3 totals 15 residues. CDR3 coding DNA: TGTGCCAGCTCACCAATAAGGGGGAGCTCCTACGAGCAGTACTTC. It translates to CASSPIRGSSYEQYF.

The CDR3 loop is CATSRESTGPGYTF. As DNA, the CDR3 is TGTGCCACCAGCAGAGAATCGACAGGGCCTGGCTACACCTTC. This sequence joins TRBV15 and TRBJ1-2, with TRBD1 matching 7 bases. With 0 bases clipped from V and 7 bases from J, the junction kept 5 bases outside the gene matches. The germline gives CDR1 LNHNV, CDR2 YYDKDF (reference sequence). CDR3 length: 14 residues. Looking up the rest from reference TRBV15 and TRBJ1-2 gives the full variable domain: DAMVIQNPRYQVTQFGKPVTLSCSQTLNHNVMYWYQQKSSQAPKLLFHYYDKDFNNEADTPDNFQSRRPNTSFCFLDIRSPGLGDTAMYLCATSRESTGPGYTFGSGTRLTVV.